These 10 T cell receptor beta chains originate from one sample sequenced in a study of blood T cells in healthy people across ages. PCR was performed a second time for about 6 to 12 cycles using a sample-barcoded 5' primer and a J-beta primer mix. TCRdb called the 5' RACE reads again in MiXCR, with one record for every CDR3 protein. The sample includes around 500,000 distinct CDR3 sequences, roughly a quarter seen only once; the top ten take about 3.3%. These data are also associated with another study on T cells of mothers and their children.

Specimen: blood. The receptors originated from a boy younger than 10 in good health.

The sample holds a few counts of this clonotype. The V gene is TRBV24-1, the J gene TRBJ1-5, with TRBD1 identical over 8 bases. The CDR3 runs to 13 residues. CDR1 is KGHDR and CDR2 is SFDVKD in the germline V gene. V trimming: 9 bases; J trimming: 6 bases; junction bases outside the gene matches: 6. CDR3: CATVGQGGQPQHF. The CDR3 region has the DNA TGTGCCACCGTCGGACAGGGCGGTCAGCCCCAGCATTTT.

The V call is TRBV5-1, the J call TRBJ2-5; 10 positions match TRBD2. The CDR3 extends over 15 amino acids. Germline CDR1 and CDR2: SGHRS and YFSETQ. Trimming cost V 4 bases and J 5 bases; bases outside gene matches: 8. As DNA, the CDR3 is TGCGCCAGCAGCGAATCTAGCGGGAGAGGGGAGACCCAGTACTTC. This sequence encodes CASSESSGRGETQYF. The variable domain in full, completed from reference TRBV5-1 and TRBJ2-5, reads KAGVTQTPRYLIKTRGQQVTLSCSPISGHRSVSWYQQTPGQGLQFLFEYFSETQRNKGNFPGRFSGRQFSNSRSEMNVSTLELGDSALYLCASSESSGRGETQYFGPGTRLLVL.

The chain joins TRBV12-3 or TRBV12-4 to TRBJ1-2, with 7 positions matching TRBD1. The V segment lost 2 bases and the J segment 5 bases; nucleotides outside the gene matches: 14. CDR3 length: 17 residues. The CDR3 DNA follows: TGTGCCAGCAGTTTAAGGGGAGGGGGCCCCCTTATGTATGGCTACACCTTC. Amino acid sequence: CASSLRGGGPLMYGYTF.

The V call is TRBV10-2, the J call TRBJ1-1, with TRBD1 matching 7 bases. Germline values: CDR1 WSHSY, CDR2 SAAADI. After removal of 7 bases from V and 5 bases from J, the junction contained 13 bases not matched to a gene. CDR3 length: 15 residues. The DNA of the CDR3 is TGCGCCAGCATCAATCCAGGGGGGGGGAAAACTGAAGCTTTCTTT. Translating it yields CASINPGGGKTEAFF.

The chain is built from TRBV7-8 and TRBJ2-2; no firm D call. V lost 3 bases and J 9 bases, leaving 11 bases between the germline ends. CDR3 length: 13 amino acids. Germline CDR1 and CDR2: SGHVS and FQNEAQ. DNA for the CDR3: TGTGCCAGCAGCTTTGTGACTCCGCGGGAGCTGTTTTTT. Its protein product is CASSFVTPRELFF.

The V and J genes are TRBV10-3 and TRBJ2-1, with 8 bases that match TRBD1. Gene TRBJ2-5 matches the end of the DNA better, so the J call may be wrong. The CDR3 totals 14 residues. The germline V gene encodes CDR1 ENHRY and CDR2 SYGVKD. In DNA form, the CDR3 reads TGTGCCACCAGCCCGGGACAGGTAAAAGAGACCCAGTACTTC. Residues: CATSPGQVKETQYF.

About this clonotype itself: Mismatch with germline at one junction end may stem from a read error. The chain links TRBV20-1 to TRBJ2-5, with 7 bases lining up with TRBD2. CDR1 and CDR2 from the germline V gene are DFQATT and SNEGSKA (reference sequence). This CDR3 spans 16 amino acids. The CDR3 spells CSARDFLSGSAETQCF. The CDR3 DNA sequence: TGCAGTGCTAGAGATTTTCTTAGCGGGTCCGCGGAGACCCAGTGCTTC.

The CDR3 loop reads CASSLAGSFSTLSPLHF. CDR3 DNA sequence: TGCGCCAGCAGCTTGGCCGGGTCTTTTTCAACGCTTTCACCCCTCCACTTT. The V and J genes are TRBV5-1 and TRBJ1-6; D uncertain. Per germline, CDR1 SGHRS and CDR2 YFSETQ. V shed 0 bases and J shed 9 bases, with 19 bases lying between them. The CDR3 totals 17 residues.

The rearrangement joins TRBV29-1 to TRBJ1-1; 7 bases agree with TRBD1. The CDR3 sequence is 14 residues long. Per germline, CDR1 SQVTM and CDR2 ANQGSEA. Germline trimming cut 4 bases from V and 0 bases from J; bases unmatched to any gene: 5. The CDR3 region is CSVGMGQMNTEAFF. DNA of the CDR3: TGCAGCGTTGGGATGGGACAGATGAACACTGAAGCTTTCTTT.

To note about this clonotype: A much larger clone sits a single nucleotide away, making a read error possible. The CDR3 DNA sequence: TGTGCCAGCAGTTACGCCCCGGGCAGGGATACGCAGTATTTT. This translates into CASSYAPGRDTQYF. This chain connects TRBV6-6 to TRBJ2-3; no clear D gene. The CDR3 spans 14 residues. The V end was cut by 2 bases, the J end by 6 bases, with 12 bases between. CDR1 is MNHNY and CDR2 is SVGAGI in the germline V gene (reference sequence).